This paragraph reports one T cell receptor beta chain. This entry belongs to a study of blood T cell repertoires in COVID-19. At the level of the study: Material from acute and convalescent COVID-19 was sourced from the United States, Italy and Spain. PBMCs, B-cell-depleted T cells, or T cells provided the cDNA or gDNA that made up the material.

Sequencing was performed with immunoSEQ multiplex PCR; in TCRdb, only in-frame clones are kept and a portion is missing. There are some 190,000 clones in the sample; 84% occur only once, and 4.5% to 6% lies in the top ten. The germline V and J ends were trimmed by 1 base and 0 bases, with 15 bases remaining between them. CDR3 length equals 17 residues. Germline-derived CDR1 and CDR2 are SGHTA and FQGTGA. The TCR originated in a woman aged 70-85 years with active or convalescent COVID-19. The sample taken for sequencing was peripheral blood. J is TRBJ1-1 and V is TRBV7-3, with D possibly matching TRBD1 (5 bases). The CDR3 DNA is TGTGCCAGCAGCTTAAAGGGTTTGGGGCCTCTGAACACTGAAGCTTTCTTT. It encodes CASSLKGLGPLNTEAFF.